This TCR beta chain was sequenced during a study of blood T cell repertoires in COVID-19 (dated by TCRdb to 2018 to 2020). With regard to the full study: Collaborator samples came from the United States, Italy and Spain and covered acute and convalescent phases of COVID-19. A de-identified subject ID, COVID-19 status, age in years and sex were almost always included in the sample metadata. The repertoires were made available in a free public database intended to serve as a resource for research on the immune response to SARS-CoV-2. The prospective study material was composed of cDNA or gDNA derived from T cells, B-cell-depleted T cells, or PBMCs. The samples were drawn from the first 160 participants of the ongoing ImmuneRACE study and from some 1,300 subjects provided by 6 global collaborators. Where HLA class I and class II types were available, the types were taken from metadata supplied by the sample provider, not from assay-based typing. Deeply sampled blood TCRbeta repertoires from subjects exposed to, actively infected with, or recovered from COVID-19 were included in the dataset. What the authors observed across the whole study: Clinical and demographic metadata were provided uncurated, with the amount varying by source and participant.

The cysteine opens and the phenylalanine closes a CDR3 of 15 amino acids. Here the CDR3 DNA is all that survives: 45 bases in frame from base 1. The germline V and J ends show losses of 6 bases and 1 base respectively, and no gene match explains 3 bases of the junction. According to the germline V gene (reference sequence), CDR1 reads MNHEY and CDR2 reads SMNVEV. Remarks on this clone: This clone's antigen is unknown. No base quality information exists; no much larger clone differs at one position.

Participants in the prospective study were aged roughly 18 to 89 years, lived in about two dozen United States geographic areas, and enrolled through a virtual design. In the prospective study, participants were assigned to cohorts based on the clinical history participants reported in a screening survey and a study questionnaire. A participant counted as exposed if, within 2 weeks of entering the study, that participant had been in contact with someone who had a PCR-confirmed or clinician-diagnosed COVID-19 case. Each participant in the prospective study had whole blood, serum and a nasopharyngeal or oropharyngeal swab collected by mobile phlebotomists. Prospective study participants could optionally give additional blood draws and questionnaires over a roughly two-month period. Prospective study blood samples were shipped either frozen or at room temperature before DNA extraction. TCRbeta CDR3 regions were amplified from genomic DNA by means of the immunoSEQ Assay, a bias-controlled multiplex PCR. Per the authors' processing: Within the assay, amplification of reference gene primers was used to estimate how many nucleated cells each sample contained. To quantify the absolute abundance of each unique TCRbeta CDR3 rearrangement, sequence reads were collapsed and filtered. For each sample, productive Simpson clonality was calculated as the square root of Simpson's diversity index across productive rearrangements. TCRdb carries this immuneACCESS record with in-frame sequences only. Its versions omit some clonotypes, under half of them owing to an unresolved V gene in the studies checked, with the rest unexplained. The V and J calls and clone size were taken over from that table, and D and trimming were inferred from the DNA. The table for this sample lists a few hundred thousand clones; just over 90% of them were counted only once. Just over 0.85% of the sample lies in the top ten.

The rearranged chain carries TRBV27 and TRBJ1-1; 12 bases in the middle match TRBD1. The material sequenced was PBMCs or T cells enriched from blood (not recorded which). The origin of this receptor is a woman between 35 and 50 years old who had been exposed to COVID-19. Read as DNA, the sequence is TGTGCCAGCAGAGGGACAGGGGGCCGGAACACTGAAGCTTTCTTT. This gives the protein CASRGTGGRNTEAFF.